A single sample gave rise to the 10 T cell receptor beta chains below, sequenced in a study of brain T cells in children with intractable seizures. Regarding time point: blood from clinic visit 5 months post-surgery; TSC patient then seizure free. Libraries were prepared by immunoSEQ multiplex PCR; TCRdb keeps only in-frame clonotypes and omits some of them. The data contain 300,000 to 400,000 clones, roughly 93% of them singletons. Sequenced here: peripheral blood, sampled 4 to 6 months after surgery. The receptors come from a boy under three years old with tuberous sclerosis and intractable seizures.

The genes are TRBV6-6 and TRBJ1-1; D gene uncertain. The germline V and J ends were trimmed by 0 bases and 4 bases, with 12 bases remaining between them. Germline V gene sequence: CDR1 MNHNY, CDR2 SVGAGI (reference sequence). The CDR3 loop spans 15 amino acids. CDR3 sequence (DNA): TGTGCCAGCAGTTACTCGGATAGAGGACCCACTGAAGCTTTCTTT. Protein: CASSYSDRGPTEAFF.

The V call is TRBV28, the J call TRBJ2-4; no clear D. Trimming shortened V by 5 bases and J by 0 bases, and 17 bases separated the two germline ends. Looked up from germline, CDR1 is MDHEN and CDR2 is SYDVKM. The CDR3 length is 17 residues. CDR3 sequence reads: CASSQQKVKTAKNIQYF. The CDR3 nucleotides read TGTGCCAGCAGTCAACAGAAGGTCAAGACAGCCAAAAACATTCAGTACTTC.

The chain combines TRBV11-3 with TRBJ2-7; 7 nucleotides align to TRBD1. J gave up 3 bases and V 3 bases, and 11 bases lay outside the gene matches. Germline assignment: CDR1 SGHNT and CDR2 YENEEA. This CDR3 contains 16 residues. CDR3 sequence: CASSFETGSLYYEQYF. The CDR3 bases are TGTGCCAGCAGCTTCGAGACAGGGTCCCTCTACTACGAGCAGTACTTC.

The rearrangement links TRBV7-2 to TRBJ2-7; D not certain. The V gene lost 8 bases and the J gene lost 0 bases, with 11 bases spanning the gap. Germline V gene sequence: CDR1 SGHTA, CDR2 FQGNSA. The CDR3 runs to 13 residues. CDR3 in amino acids: CASGEWNSYEQYF. In nucleotides, the CDR3 is TGTGCCAGCGGGGAATGGAACTCCTACGAGCAGTACTTC.

The V and J genes are TRBV3-1 (or the pseudogene TRBV3-2) and TRBJ1-6; tentatively, D is TRBD1 (6 bases). Germline V CDR1 and CDR2: LGHDT, YNNKEL (reference sequence). The CDR3 spans 13 residues. The V and J ends lost 6 bases and 10 bases respectively, with 13 bases between them. The CDR3 DNA reads as TGTGCCAGCAGTACAACAGGGCGCTCACCCCTCCACTTT. This gives the protein CASSTTGRSPLHF.

This clone has just one count. This CDR3 reads CASSKDGGSPHNEQFF. The DNA of the CDR3 is TGTGCCAGCAGCAAAGATGGGGGGAGTCCCCACAATGAGCAGTTCTTC. This chain uses TRBV21-1 with TRBJ2-1; TRBD2 reflects the table's D call only, with no check against the DNA. TRBV21-1 is an annotated pseudogene. This CDR3 region has 16 residues.

V is TRBV7-9 and J is TRBJ2-3, with D uncertain. V gave up 3 bases and J gave up 6 bases, with 4 bases separating them. CDR1 SEHNR and CDR2 FQNEAQ come from the germline V gene (reference sequence). This CDR3 is 11 amino acids long. The CDR3 is CASSFGDTQYF. The DNA of the CDR3 is TGTGCCAGCAGCTTCGGGGATACGCAGTATTTT.

The chain combines TRBV6-2 or TRBV6-3 with TRBJ1-1; 10 bases line up with TRBD1. In germline, CDR1 is MNHEY, CDR2 SVGEGT. The CDR3 runs 20 residues. V lost 6 bases and J lost 0; bases outside the gene matches: 19. The DNA of the CDR3 is TGTGCCAGCAGCGCCCGGGACAGGGGTAAATCCAGCCTCATGAACACTGAAGCTTTCTTT. Amino acid sequence: CASSARDRGKSSLMNTEAFF.

The chain joins TRBV27 to TRBJ2-7; D is perhaps TRBD1 (6 bases). Trimming stripped 7 bases from V and 5 bases from J, with 27 bases between. This CDR3 has 17 residues. The germline V gene encodes CDR1 MNHEY and CDR2 SMNVEV (reference sequence). This chain's CDR3 is CASTFLYSGERIHEQYF. CDR3 bases: TGTGCCAGCACCTTTTTATATTCAGGGGAGCGGATTCACGAGCAGTACTTC.

The chain links TRBV29-1 to TRBJ1-1; D not resolved. There are 12 residues in the CDR3. Trimming removed 7 bases at V and 5 bases at J, with 14 bases between. CDR1 and CDR2 (germline): SQVTM, ANQGSEA. The CDR3: CSAILGGTEAFF. The CDR3 nucleotides are TGCAGCGCCATCCTAGGAGGAACTGAAGCTTTCTTT.